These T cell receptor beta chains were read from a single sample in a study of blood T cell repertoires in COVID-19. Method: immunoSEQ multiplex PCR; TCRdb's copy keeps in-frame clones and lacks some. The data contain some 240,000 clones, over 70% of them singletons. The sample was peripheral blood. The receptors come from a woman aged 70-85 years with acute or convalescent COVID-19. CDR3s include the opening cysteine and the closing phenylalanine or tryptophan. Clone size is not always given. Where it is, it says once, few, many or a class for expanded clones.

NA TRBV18 CASSPSTGYEKLFF
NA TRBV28 CASQQGGEKLFF
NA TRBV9 CASSVRDRGTNEQFF
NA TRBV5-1 CASSLEAAGSPDTQYF
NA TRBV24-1 CATSDQQPSQETQYF
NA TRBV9 CATRLGDQPQHF
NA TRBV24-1 CATSDLQTGGYNEQFF
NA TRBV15 CATSRAAETEAFF
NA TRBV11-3 CASSTTGGGGYTF
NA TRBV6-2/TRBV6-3 CASSYPDRFNYGYTF
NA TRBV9 CASSVGGRGTEQYF
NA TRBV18 CASSRDRGDTGELFF
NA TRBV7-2 CASSKDASGDSQYF
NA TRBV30 CAWSKGARSTDTQYF
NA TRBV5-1 CASSLDPGQGNSPLHF
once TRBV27 CASSLNLGGNSPLHF
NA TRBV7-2 CASSLGTPRGDGGELFF
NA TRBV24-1 CASRDTDTDTQYF
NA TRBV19 CASSIVVGRGTSYTGELFF
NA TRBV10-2 CASSSGDSGNTIYF
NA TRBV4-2 CASSQRSYELFF
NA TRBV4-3 CASSLWTGGESIYEQYF
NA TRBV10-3 CAISGGTAVNTGELFF
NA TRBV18 CASSPAGAYSTDTQYF
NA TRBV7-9 CASSLSAYNEQFF
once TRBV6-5 CASSISRTGVYGYTF
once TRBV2 CASSRRGNEKLFF
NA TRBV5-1 CASSFNGGGNEQFF
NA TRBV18 CASSPGVGGLAKNIQYF
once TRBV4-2 CASSQEVGGADTQYF
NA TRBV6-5 CASRGTATNEKLFF
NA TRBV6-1 CASSVSVGGGTNQPQHF
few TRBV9 CASSSNAGGETQYF
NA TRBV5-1 CASSLLGQGGETQYF
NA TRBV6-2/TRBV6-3 CASSYLIGGVTTDTQYF
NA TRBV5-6 CASIPGAGMNTEAFF
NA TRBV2 CASCEGRSSTDTQYF
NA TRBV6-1 CASSGLGVVANEKLFF
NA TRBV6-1 CASSESKTGPLHF
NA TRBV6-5 CATRALQDTEAFF